This TCR beta chain appears in the sequencing data of a study of T-cell memory formation after mild COVID-19. TCRdb re-called the 5' RACE reads with MiXCR, one entry per CDR3 protein. The sample holds tens of thousands of distinct CDR3 sequences, about 30% seen once. CDR3 size: 18 residues. Germline assignment: CDR1 SGHTA and CDR2 FQGNSA. V was clipped by 1 base and J by 2 bases, with 20 bases between them. In this sample, this clonotype turned up a few times. The sequenced material came from PBMCs or a T cell subset sorted from them (not recorded which). This TCR came from a man younger than 35 who had mild COVID-19 (a few samples of this study predate the infection). Cell type and time point are not known. The chain carries TRBV7-2 and TRBJ1-1; weak D call: TRBD1 (5 bases). The CDR3 DNA follows: TGTGCCAGCAGCTTAGAAGATGGGGGGGGTTGGTATAACACTGAAGCTTTCTTT. Translating it yields CASSLEDGGGWYNTEAFF.